Below are 6 T cell receptor beta chains sequenced from a single sample in a study of a mutant IDH1 vaccine in newly diagnosed glioma. Time point: week 35, safety follow-up. Topical imiquimod accompanied each vaccine dose, which consisted of 300 ug of mutant IDH1 20-mer peptide. Their specific antigens are unknown. Some clones are missing from TCRdb's copy, which holds only in-frame ones; the method was immunoSEQ multiplex PCR. This table holds tens of thousands of clones, roughly 82% found once. Sequenced material: PBMCs, taken from a glioma patient whose treatment included an IDH1 peptide vaccine. These receptors were collected from a man in his fifties or sixties with glioma.

V gene TRBV5-6 combines with J gene TRBJ2-7; D call uncertain. The germline V gene has CDR1 SGHDT and CDR2 YYEEEE. V lost 7 bases and J lost 2, with 13 bases in between. The length of the CDR3 is 13 residues. The CDR3 is CASQFAAAYEQYF. The CDR3 DNA is TGTGCCAGCCAGTTCGCGGCAGCCTACGAGCAGTACTTC.

The chain couples TRBV5-6 to TRBJ1-2; D uncertain. V gave up 4 bases and J gave up 0 bases, with 7 bases separating them. The germline CDR1 and CDR2 sequences are SGHDT and YYEEEE. The CDR3 loop spans 13 amino acids. The CDR3 sequence: CASSPHTNYGYTF. Written as DNA, the CDR3 is TGTGCCAGCAGCCCCCACACTAACTATGGCTACACCTTC.

The CDR3 DNA reads TGTGCCAGCTCACCCCTCGGGACACAGGAGAGGGGATACGGCTACACCTTC. Its translation is CASSPLGTQERGYGYTF. The rearrangement uses TRBV18 and TRBJ1-2; a possible D gene is TRBD1 (6 bases). The CDR3 totals 17 residues. The V and J ends lost 3 bases and 8 bases respectively, with 25 bases between them. Germline V lookup: CDR1 KGHSH, CDR2 LQKENI.

The rearrangement joins TRBV28 to TRBJ2-7; 12 bases match TRBD2. The CDR3 consists of 17 residues. In germline, CDR1 is MDHEN, CDR2 SYDVKM. Trimming took 3 bases from V and 2 from J; bases not matched to a gene: 8. The CDR3 nucleotides read TGTGCCAGCAGTTTGACTAGCGGGAGTTCACCCCCCTACGAGCAGTACTTC. This encodes CASSLTSGSSPPYEQYF. Based on the CDR3 plus reference TRBV28 and TRBJ2-7, the full variable domain is DVKVTQSSRYLVKRTGEKVFLECVQDMDHENMFWYRQDPGLGLRLIYFSYDVKMKEKGDIPEGYSVSREKKERFSLILESASTNQTSMYLCASSLTSGSSPPYEQYFGPGTRLTVT.

This clone has just one count. The chain couples TRBV7-8 to TRBJ1-1; no firm D call. The germline gives CDR1 SGHVS, CDR2 FQNEAQ. This CDR3 is built from 17 residues. V was pared by 1 base and J by 2 bases, with 17 bases between. CDR3 loop: CASSLEGYREGNTEAFF. For the CDR3, the DNA is TGTGCCAGCAGCTTAGAAGGTTACCGGGAAGGTAACACTGAAGCTTTCTTT. Supplemented by reference TRBV7-8 and TRBJ1-1, the full variable domain reads GAGVSQSPRYKVAKRGQDVALRCDPISGHVSLFWYQQALGQGPEFLTYFQNEAQLDKSGLPSDRFFAERPEGSVSTLKIQRTQQEDSAVYLCASSLEGYREGNTEAFFGQGTRLTVV.

The chain couples TRBV7-8 to TRBJ1-2; D may be TRBD1 (5 bases). The V gene lost 6 bases and the J gene lost 8 bases, with 13 bases spanning the gap. The CDR3 has 12 amino acids. Germline V gene data show CDR1 as SGHVS and CDR2 as FQNEAQ. The CDR3 bases are TGTGCCAGCAGTTTCTTGAGGGACGGCTACACCTTC. Translating it yields CASSFLRDGYTF.